This TCR beta chain was recovered during a study of beta chain features in type 1 diabetes. Whole-study findings and limits: Among type 1 diabetes patients, VDJ junctions had fewer insertions and more deletions. All four CD4+ subsets from Type 1 diabetes patients carried moderately but significantly shorter TCRB CDR3s. The study found that naive, central memory and Treg TCRB repertoires appeared more similar in patients than in healthy donors.

Expressed TCRB transcripts were sequenced because the isolated RNA had all been reverse transcribed beforehand. TCRdb keeps only in-frame clones here, not all; method: immunoSEQ multiplex PCR. The sample lists a few hundred thousand clones; about 13% were seen once. Using CD45RO/CCR7/CD25/CD127/CD95/CD27, CD4+ naive, central memory, regulatory and stem cell-like memory cells were sorted. The CDR3 covers 14 residues. Per the germline V gene, CDR1 is MNHEY and CDR2 is SVGAGI. The germline V and J ends were trimmed by 5 bases and 3 bases, with 13 bases remaining between them. Comment on this clone: What it binds is unknown.

The sequence was obtained from a woman under 30 with type 1 diabetes. The specimen was naive CD4+ T cells from blood. V and J are TRBV6-5 and TRBJ2-5, with D tentatively TRBD2 (6 bases). The CDR3 DNA reads TGTGCCAGCAGTCTGACTAGTTTGAAAGAGACCCAGTACTTC. Translating gives CASSLTSLKETQYF.